Listed below are T cell receptor beta chains from one sample, sequenced in a study of cytotoxic CD8 clonotypes in ibrutinib-treated CLL. The method was immunoSEQ multiplex PCR; TCRdb's version includes in-frame clones alone and lacks a portion of them. The sample shows some 120,000 clones, around four fifths of them seen only once. The input for sequencing was PBMCs, taken after 24 months of ibrutinib treatment. Every receptor here comes from a human donor with chronic lymphocytic leukemia. CDR3s include the opening cysteine and the closing phenylalanine or tryptophan. A D gene is named only where the DNA matches it firmly. Part of the rows lack a size; the others show once, few, many or a class for expanded clones.

.	TRBV4-1	TRBJ2-1	TRBD2	CASSQDQVAGVVRLYNEQFF	TGCGCCAGCAGCCAAGATCAAGTAGCGGGGGTAGTAAGATTGTACAATGAGCAGTTCTTC
.	TRBV7-7	TRBJ2-3	.	CASSSQASDTQYF	TGTGCCAGCAGCTCACAGGCCTCAGATACGCAGTATTTT
.	TRBV27	TRBJ1-2	.	CASSFWAGDYGYTF	TGTGCCAGCAGTTTTTGGGCAGGGGACTATGGCTACACCTTC
.	TRBV6-5	TRBJ2-3	TRBD1	CASSYRQGSDTQYF	TGTGCCAGCAGTTACCGACAGGGTTCAGATACGCAGTATTTT
.	TRBV5-6	TRBJ2-7	.	CASSLGDYEQYF	TGTGCCAGCAGCTTGGGAGACTACGAGCAGTACTTC
.	TRBV13	TRBJ2-7	TRBD1	CASSLRPRTGGAYEQYF	TGTGCCAGCAGCTTACGTCCCCGGACAGGGGGAGCGTACGAGCAGTACTTC
.	TRBV19	TRBJ1-2	.	CASSSRGGANYGYTF	TGTGCCAGTAGTTCTCGCGGCGGAGCTAACTATGGCTACACCTTC
few	TRBV21-1	TRBJ1-6	.	CASSDSQAGRGINSPLHF	TGTGCCAGCAGTGACTCCCAGGCAGGGAGGGGGATTAATTCACCCCTCCACTTT
.	TRBV19	TRBJ1-1	.	CASSLQDRTEAFF	TGTGCCAGTAGTCTTCAGGACAGAACTGAAGCTTTCTTT
.	TRBV19	TRBJ1-2	.	CASSQAYGYTF	TGTGCCAGTAGTCAAGCGTATGGCTACACCTTC
.	TRBV11-2	TRBJ2-3	.	CASSLEGVSTDTQYF	TGTGCCAGCAGCTTAGAAGGGGTTAGCACAGATACGCAGTATTTT
.	TRBV6-6	TRBJ1-5	TRBD1	CASRKQGAGNQPQHF	TGTGCCAGCAGGAAGCAGGGGGCGGGCAATCAGCCCCAGCATTTT
.	TRBV6-5	TRBJ2-7	.	CASSPAGRGYEQYF	TGTGCCAGCAGCCCCGCGGGTAGGGGTTACGAGCAGTACTTC
few	TRBV20-1	TRBJ1-4	.	CSALNEKLFF	TGCAGTGCCCTTAATGAAAAACTGTTTTTT
.	TRBV27	TRBJ1-1	.	CASSRRRDGNTEAFF	TGTGCCAGCAGTAGACGGCGGGATGGTAACACTGAAGCTTTCTTT
.	TRBV28	TRBJ1-2	.	CASSSLQGPYGYTF	TGTGCCAGCAGTTCGTTACAGGGCCCCTATGGCTACACCTTC
.	TRBV6-1	TRBJ2-4	.	CASSEAWGAKNIQYF	TGTGCCAGCAGTGAAGCATGGGGGGCCAAAAACATTCAGTACTTC
.	TRBV14	TRBJ2-3	.	CASSQDFQASTDTQYF	TGTGCCAGCAGCCAAGATTTCCAGGCCAGCACAGATACGCAGTATTTT
.	TRBV5-5	TRBJ1-1	.	CASSLVGTEAFF	TGTGCCAGCAGCTTGGTTGGCACTGAAGCTTTCTTT
.	TRBV7-2	TRBJ2-5	.	CASSLASTGETQYF	TGTGCCAGCAGCTTAGCCTCAACTGGGGAGACCCAGTACTTC
.	TRBV27	TRBJ1-5	TRBD1	CASRFQGVGNQPQHF	TGTGCCAGCAGATTCCAGGGGGTAGGCAATCAGCCCCAGCATTTT
once	TRBV9	TRBJ2-1	TRBD1	CASSVATGQGPFHNEQFF	TGTGCCAGCAGCGTAGCTACGGGACAGGGCCCCTTCCACAATGAGCAGTTCTTC
.	TRBV4-3	TRBJ1-2	.	CASSQDPVEGYYGYTF	TGCGCCAGCAGCCAAGATCCCGTAGAGGGCTACTATGGCTACACCTTC
once	TRBV5-4	TRBJ2-3	.	CASSVTSTDTQYF	TGTGCCAGCAGCGTCACTAGCACAGATACGCAGTATTTT
.	TRBV10-3	TRBJ1-1	TRBD1	CAIREDRGTEAFF	TGTGCCATCAGAGAGGACAGGGGAACTGAAGCTTTCTTT